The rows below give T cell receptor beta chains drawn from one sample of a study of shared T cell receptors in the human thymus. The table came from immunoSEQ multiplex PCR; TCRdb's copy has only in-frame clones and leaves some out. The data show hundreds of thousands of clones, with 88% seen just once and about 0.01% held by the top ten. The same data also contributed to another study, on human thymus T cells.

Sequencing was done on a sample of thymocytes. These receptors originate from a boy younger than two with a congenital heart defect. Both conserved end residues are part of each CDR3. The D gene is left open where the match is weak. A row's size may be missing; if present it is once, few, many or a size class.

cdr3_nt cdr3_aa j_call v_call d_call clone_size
TGTGCCAGCAGCTCCCGGATGAGATCAGGCATTTACGAGCAGTACTTC CASSSRMRSGIYEQYF TRBJ2-7 TRBV7-7 . .
TGTGCCAGCATTACTGACAGGAGCTCCTACGAGCAGTACTTC CASITDRSSYEQYF TRBJ2-7 TRBV28 . few
TGCGCCAGCAGCTTGTTCTCAGGGTCTTTGAACACTGAAGCTTTCTTT CASSLFSGSLNTEAFF TRBJ1-1 TRBV5-1 . .
TGCGCCAGCAGCCGGGACAGCCTGGGTCACGAGCAGTACTTC CASSRDSLGHEQYF TRBJ2-7 TRBV5-1 TRBD1 .
TGCGCCAGCAGCCAAGAGGGACTAGCGGGAACCCCCCAAGAGACCCAGTACTTC CASSQEGLAGTPQETQYF TRBJ2-5 TRBV4-3 TRBD2 .
TGTGCCAGCAGCTTTTCTGGACAGTCCTACGAGCAGTACTTC CASSFSGQSYEQYF TRBJ2-7 TRBV11-3 . .
TGTGCCAGCAGCCAACGCACGGGGAACACTGAAGCTTTCTTT CASSQRTGNTEAFF TRBJ1-1 TRBV14 . .
TGTGCCAGCAGTTACTCGGGCGGGAGAGGCCAGTACTTC CASSYSGGRGQYF TRBJ2-5 TRBV6-5 TRBD2 once
TGCAGCGTTGGAGTCGGTGAAACCAGCGGACGGGATGAGCAGTTCTTC CSVGVGETSGRDEQFF TRBJ2-1 TRBV29-1 . .
TGTGCTCCCTGGGGGCGTGAGCAGTACTTC CAPWGREQYF TRBJ2-7 TRBV21-1 . .
TGTGCCAGCAGCCAAGATGGGGTCAGGGTTAACGGCTACACCTTC CASSQDGVRVNGYTF TRBJ1-2 TRBV4-2 . .
TGCGCCAGCAGCTACGCCGGGACTAGCGGGAGGGACTCCTACGAGCAGTACTTC CASSYAGTSGRDSYEQYF TRBJ2-7 TRBV5-1 TRBD2 .
TGTGCCAGCAGCTTAGCGCGCGGTCCAGATACGCAGTATTTT CASSLARGPDTQYF TRBJ2-3 TRBV7-2 . .
TGTGCCAGCCGCGGGGTCTCTGGAAACACCATATATTTT CASRGVSGNTIYF TRBJ1-3 TRBV27 . .
TGTGCCAGCAGTTTGGAAGGACTCGAAAACATTCAGTACTTC CASSLEGLENIQYF TRBJ2-4 TRBV28 . .
TGTGCCAGCAGCTTAGCGGGCGGGGGAAGTAACTATGGCTACACCTTC CASSLAGGGSNYGYTF TRBJ1-2 TRBV7-9 . .
TGTGCCTGGAGCGCGGGGAACTATGGCTACACCTTC CAWSAGNYGYTF TRBJ1-2 TRBV30 . .
TGCGCCAGCTTACCAACGGGACTAGCGGGAGAGAGGTCCTACAATGAGCAGTTCTTC CASLPTGLAGERSYNEQFF TRBJ2-1 TRBV4-1 TRBD2 .
TGTGCCAGCAGCGTAGGCGGCAGGGCGAATGAAAAACTGTTTTTT CASSVGGRANEKLFF TRBJ1-4 TRBV9 . .
TGTGCCAGCAGCGCTCCCCTAGCGGGAGACAACATTCAGTACTTC CASSAPLAGDNIQYF TRBJ2-4 TRBV5-6 TRBD2 .
TGCAGCGTCTCCCCCAGGGGAGAGTACCAAGAGACCCAGTACTTC CSVSPRGEYQETQYF TRBJ2-5 TRBV29-1 . .
TGCAGCGTACGGGGACAGGATGGACTAGAGAGGAATGAGCAGTTCTTC CSVRGQDGLERNEQFF TRBJ2-1 TRBV29-1 . .
TGTGCCAGCAGCCTAGGGGCAGGGCCCGCCTACGAGCAGTACTTC CASSLGAGPAYEQYF TRBJ2-7 TRBV7-9 . .
TGCAGCGTCGAACATCCACTCATCGGGAGGCCCAGCACAGATACGCAGTATTTT CSVEHPLIGRPSTDTQYF TRBJ2-3 TRBV29-1 TRBD2 few
TGTGCCAGCAGTTTACTAGCGGGATGTCACGAGCAGTACTTC CASSLLAGCHEQYF TRBJ2-7 TRBV28 TRBD2 few
TGTGCCAGTAGTCTACGGGACTCCATGTACGAGCAGTACTTC CASSLRDSMYEQYF TRBJ2-7 TRBV19 . .
TGTGCCAGCAGCCCCGACAGGGGAGCAATCCCTGAAGCTTTCTTT CASSPDRGAIPEAFF TRBJ1-1 TRBV27 TRBD1 .
TGTGCCAGCAGTCCGAATGAAAAACTGTTTTTT CASSPNEKLFF TRBJ1-4 TRBV2 . few
TGTGCCAGCAGTTCTCATAGCTACGAGCAGTACTTC CASSSHSYEQYF TRBJ2-7 TRBV27 . .
TGTGCCAGCTCACCTCGAATTCACAGAACGTCATTCACCTTAGCAACTAATGAAAAACTGTTTTTT CASSPRIHRTSFTLATNEKLFF TRBJ1-4 TRBV18 . .
TGCGCCAGCAGGGCACTAGCGGGCGCCTACAATGAGCAGTTCTTC CASRALAGAYNEQFF TRBJ2-1 TRBV5-1 TRBD2 .